This T cell receptor beta chain was sequenced in a study of blood T cells in healthy people across ages. Combining a sample-barcoded 5' primer with a J-beta primer mix, a second PCR ran for roughly 6 to 12 cycles. Every cDNA molecule bore a tag from a template-switch adaptor containing 12 random nucleotides. MiXCR, applied by TCRdb to the 5' RACE reads, yields one record per CDR3 protein. The sample contains 870,000 or so distinct CDR3 sequences, roughly 26% of which appear only once. This clonotype was seen many times. Its target is not known. Donor samples were obtained from healthy Caucasian individuals from Russia, aged about 6 to 95. Each of the donors had roughly 9.3 milliliters of peripheral blood drawn into EDTA-treated Vacutainer tubes. Study observations and caveats: As age increased, TCR beta diversity per million T cells fell in a roughly linear fashion.

This TCR was sampled from a woman of 80 years or more in good health. Sequencing was done on a sample of blood.

The CDR3: CASSGSYAQETQYF. The CDR3 bases are TGTGCCAGCAGCGGGAGTTATGCCCAAGAGACCCAGTACTTC. The chain couples TRBV11-2 to TRBJ2-5, with D tentatively TRBD2 (5 bases). The CDR3 totals 14 residues. Germline values: CDR1 SGHAT, CDR2 FQNNGV. V lost 5 bases to trimming and J lost 1 base, with 11 bases between them.